One and the same sample provided the 21 T cell receptor beta chains below, sequenced in a study of metastatic and nonmetastatic thyroid tumors. All patients reached thyroid surgery having received no treatment beforehand. TCRdb recomputed clones from the PCR reads via MiXCR. Of 35,000 to 45,000 clones listed, roughly 28% are singletons. The sample comprised blood. All receptors derive from a male donor with papillary thyroid cancer or a benign thyroid nodule (not recorded which). Some clones in this sample may be carry-over from other donors' samples.

This clone was recorded many times. The V gene is TRBV10-1, the J gene TRBJ2-5; maybe TRBD1 (5 bases). The germline V gene encodes CDR1 WNHNN and CDR2 SYGVQD (reference sequence). V was pared by 2 bases and J by 1 base, with 5 bases between. The CDR3 has 13 amino acids. The CDR3 nucleotides read TGCGCCAGCAGTGAGACAGGCCAAGAGACCCAGTACTTC. Translation gives CASSETGQETQYF.

V is TRBV20-1 and J is TRBJ1-6; D unresolved. The V gene's germline CDR1 is DFQATT and CDR2 SNEGSKA (reference sequence). The CDR3 runs to 13 residues. The ends were cut back, 5 bases at V and 5 bases at J, with 10 bases in the middle. The chain's CDR3 is CSAVTVNNSPLHF. The CDR3 DNA reads as TGCAGTGCTGTGACGGTGAATAATTCACCCCTCCACTTT.

This clone was observed a handful of times. The chain uses TRBV10-1 and TRBJ2-7; no clear D. The germline V gene encodes CDR1 WNHNN and CDR2 SYGVQD (reference sequence). This CDR3 is built from 12 residues. Trimming removed 4 bases at V and 3 bases at J, with 7 bases between. The CDR3 nucleotides are TGCGCCAGCAGTGCTGGGAACTACGAGCAGTACTTC. Translation: CASSAGNYEQYF.

V is TRBV20-1 and J is TRBJ1-5; D is undetermined. Germline V lookup: CDR1 DFQATT, CDR2 SNEGSKA (reference sequence). The ends were cut back, 2 bases at V and 0 bases at J, with 8 bases in the middle. This CDR3 contains 14 residues. The CDR3 DNA sequence: TGCAGTGCTAGAACTAAGACTAGCAATCAGCCCCAGCATTTT. Its protein product is CSARTKTSNQPQHF.

There are a few counts of this clone. V is TRBV11-2 and J is TRBJ2-7; 9 bases align to TRBD1. V dropped 5 bases and J dropped 4; count of bases not matched to a gene: 12. This CDR3 comprises 16 residues. CDR1 and CDR2 (germline): SGHAT, FQNNGV. The CDR3 DNA is TGTGCCAGCAGCAATCTTCGACAGGGACAGGGTTACGAGCAGTACTTC. It is translated as CASSNLRQGQGYEQYF.

The chain has TRBV14 and TRBJ1-1, with TRBD1 as a possible D gene (5 bases). Deletions cut 11 bases from V and 1 base from J, with 17 bases between. Germline V lookup: CDR1 SGHDN, CDR2 FVKESK. This CDR3 spans 14 amino acids. DNA of the CDR3: TGTGCCTGGAGCCAAGTGCAGGGGAACACTGAAGCTTTCTTT. It is translated as CAWSQVQGNTEAFF.

The gene calls are TRBV12-3 or TRBV12-4 and TRBJ2-7, with D uncertain. V was trimmed by 0 bases and J by 0 bases, leaving 9 bases between them. CDR3 size: 15 residues. The CDR3 nucleotides read TGTGCCAGCAGTTTAGCGGGAAGCGCCTCCTACGAGCAGTACTTC. It encodes CASSLAGSASYEQYF.

In this sample, this clone turned up many times. This chain uses TRBV18 with TRBJ1-2, with TRBD1 identical over 7 bases. The CDR3 runs to 15 residues. With 4 bases clipped from V and 0 bases from J, the junction kept 5 bases outside the gene matches. In germline, CDR1 is KGHSH, CDR2 LQKENI. This CDR3 is CASSLSDRSNYGYTF. The CDR3 region has the DNA TGTGCCAGCTCACTCTCGGACAGGTCTAACTATGGCTACACCTTC.

In this sample, this clone is medium-sized. The J gene is TRBJ2-7, the V gene TRBV2, with D tentatively TRBD1 (6 bases). This CDR3 spans 14 amino acids. Deletions cut 4 bases from V and 0 bases from J, with 10 bases between. Germline V gene lookup returns CDR1 SNHLY and CDR2 FYNNEI. For the CDR3, the DNA is TGTGCCAGCAGTGGGACAGAAAGCTCCTACGAGCAGTACTTC. This encodes CASSGTESSYEQYF. Full variable domain (outside the CDR3, taken from reference TRBV2 and TRBJ2-7): EPEVTQTPSHQVTQMGQEVILRCVPISNHLYFYWYRQILGQKVEFLVSFYNNEISEKSEIFDDQFSVERPDGSNFTLKIRSTKLEDSAMYFCASSGTESSYEQYFGPGTRLTVT.

The chain is built from TRBV28 and TRBJ2-5; TRBD1 matches at 8 bases. Germline V lookup: CDR1 MDHEN, CDR2 SYDVKM. V dropped 6 bases and J dropped 5; count of bases not matched to a gene: 11. The CDR3 has 15 residues. CDR3 amino acids: CASRKRQGRGETQYF. For the CDR3, the DNA is TGTGCCAGCAGAAAAAGACAGGGGAGAGGGGAGACCCAGTACTTC.

This clone has a handful of counts. The rearrangement links TRBV27 to TRBJ2-7; maybe TRBD1 (6 bases). CDR1 is MNHEY and CDR2 is SMNVEV in the germline V gene (reference sequence). Trimming shortened V by 6 bases and J by 2 bases, and 11 bases separated the two germline ends. This CDR3 comprises 13 residues. The CDR3 DNA reads as TGTGCCAGCAGCTGGACAGATACCTACGAGCAGTACTTC. Protein: CASSWTDTYEQYF.

Regarding this clone: An end of the junction does not agree with germline; a read error may underlie this. V is TRBV2 and J is TRBJ1-2; D not certain. The CDR3 has 15 amino acids. The germline gives CDR1 SNHLY, CDR2 FYNNEI. The CDR3 region is CASSEGGAQTYGHTF. The DNA of the CDR3 is TGTGCCAGCAGTGAAGGGGGAGCCCAGACTTATGGCCACACCTTC.

This clone was counted at least ten times. The rearrangement uses TRBV2 and TRBJ1-4; no definite D call. Deletions cut 6 bases from V and 0 bases from J, with 11 bases between. CDR1 and CDR2 (germline): SNHLY, FYNNEI. The CDR3 has 15 amino acids. This CDR3 reads CASRERTATNEKLFF. In nucleotides, the CDR3 is TGTGCCAGCAGGGAAAGGACGGCAACTAATGAAAAACTGTTTTTT.

This clone was detected many times. The chain is built from TRBV6-6 and TRBJ1-5; no firm D call. The germline V gene has CDR1 MNHNY and CDR2 SVGAGI (reference sequence). The CDR3 is made up of 16 amino acids. Trimming cost V 2 bases and J 0 bases, with 11 bases left between them. The CDR3 sequence is CASSYHPGYSNQPQHF. CDR3 DNA: TGTGCCAGCAGTTACCACCCGGGGTATAGCAATCAGCCCCAGCATTTT.

A few counts support this clone. This chain links TRBV2 with TRBJ2-7, with D tentatively TRBD1 (6 bases). V dropped 0 bases and J dropped 11 bases, with 14 bases sitting between them. This CDR3 has 13 residues. Per the germline V gene, CDR1 is SNHLY and CDR2 is FYNNEI. CDR3 DNA sequence: TGTGCCAGCAGTGAAGCGACTACAGGGACGGAGTACTTC. Translating it yields CASSEATTGTEYF.

This clone was found a few times. The V and J genes are TRBV6-6 and TRBJ2-3; D call uncertain. Trimming took 0 bases from V and 0 from J, leaving 13 bases between them. This CDR3 is built from 17 residues. Per germline, CDR1 MNHNY and CDR2 SVGAGI (reference sequence). The CDR3 DNA follows: TGTGCCAGCAGTTACTCGAATCAGTTGAATAGCACAGATACGCAGTATTTT. Amino acids: CASSYSNQLNSTDTQYF.

This clone was found many times. This rearrangement joins TRBV20-1 to TRBJ2-7; perhaps TRBD2 as D (6 bases). The CDR3 runs 13 residues. The V end was cut by 6 bases, the J end by 4 bases, with 16 bases between. CDR1 and CDR2 (germline): DFQATT, SNEGSKA (reference sequence). The CDR3 nucleotides read TGCAGTGCCCGGGACTCCCGTTCTTACGAGCAGTACTTC. Translating gives CSARDSRSYEQYF.

The chain couples TRBV5-1 to TRBJ1-5; a weak D match, TRBD1 (6 bases). Per the germline V gene, CDR1 is SGHRS and CDR2 is YFSETQ. The CDR3 covers 15 residues. With 0 bases removed from V and 6 bases from J, the gap between germline ends came to 13 bases. CDR3: CASSLAGEGSQPQHF. The CDR3 bases are TGCGCCAGCAGCTTGGCAGGGGAAGGTAGTCAGCCCCAGCATTTT.

This clone was seen many times. This sequence joins TRBV7-8 and TRBJ2-6; D gene uncertain. Germline CDR1 reads SGHVS; CDR2 reads FQNEAQ. Deletions cut 5 bases from V and 6 bases from J, with 5 bases between. The CDR3 length is 12 residues. CDR3 sequence: CASSPTANVLTF. The DNA for the CDR3 is TGTGCCAGCAGCCCCACGGCCAACGTCCTGACTTTC.

This clone was counted between two and nine times. This chain joins TRBV13 and TRBJ2-7; no firm D call. The V gene lost 0 bases and the J gene lost 4 bases, with 4 bases spanning the gap. Looked up from germline, CDR1 is PRHDT and CDR2 is FYEKMQ (reference sequence). The CDR3 extends over 12 amino acids. DNA for the CDR3: TGTGCCAGCAGCTTAGGTGGGTACGAGCAGTACTTC. This sequence encodes CASSLGGYEQYF.

This clone was seen a handful of times. The CDR3 loop reads CASSHTGDEQFF. Here the CDR3 DNA reads TGTGCCAGCAGCCACACGGGAGATGAGCAGTTCTTC. The chain employs TRBV3-1 and TRBJ2-1; perhaps TRBD2 as D (6 bases). The CDR3 sequence is 12 residues long. With 3 bases removed from V and 8 bases from J, the gap between germline ends came to 8 bases. Germline lookup yields CDR1 LGHDT and CDR2 YNNKEL (reference sequence).